This T cell receptor beta chain comes out of a study of cytomegalovirus exposure and HLA in healthy donors. Study information: Most donors, approximately 82% of a few hundred genotyped, fell in the Caucasian-associated ancestry cluster. Broader study findings: Looking again later, the authors saw that most CMV-associated TCR beta chains seemed HLA-restricted. Cytomegalovirus status, reportedly, was diagnosed with high specificity and sensitivity by the classifier.

As regards this clone: What it recognizes is unknown.

Use of 60 Vbeta and 13 Jbeta primers characterized the PCR. Sequencing was performed with immunoSEQ multiplex PCR; in TCRdb, only in-frame clones are kept and a portion is missing. The repertoire holds about 200,000 clones, with approximately 80% as singletons. Germline CDR1 is SGHVS and CDR2 is FQNEAQ. Between the trimmed V and J ends, which lost 2 bases and 0 bases, there was a span of 8 bases. The CDR3 spans 14 residues. It was healthy bone marrow donors who served as donors. Source material: PBMCs. This receptor was taken from a woman under 40 in good health and CMV-seronegative. The chain is built from TRBV7-8 and TRBJ2-7; tentative D call: TRBD2 (5 bases). The DNA of the CDR3 is TGTGCCAGCAGCTTAAGTGGGAGCTCCTACGAGCAGTACTTC. Protein sequence: CASSLSGSSYEQYF.